Each of the 32 T cell receptor beta chains below was sequenced from the same sample in a study of shared clonotypes between healthy human individuals. Method: immunoSEQ multiplex PCR; TCRdb's copy keeps in-frame clones and lacks some. This table holds about 2 million clones, roughly 94% found once. Sequencing input: naive CD4+ T cells sorted from blood. Subset in this sample: CD45RA+ positively selected. The receptors stem from a man aged 18-30 years in good health.

In regard to this clone: Additional DNA sequences in this sample encode the identical CDR3. The CDR3: CASSYRATNEKLFF. The CDR3 nucleotides read TGTGCCAGCAGTTACAGAGCAACTAATGAAAAACTGTTTTTT. The chain is built from TRBV6-5 and TRBJ1-4; no clear D. Trimming took off 2 bases at V and 0 bases at J, with 4 bases between the two ends. There are 14 residues in the CDR3. Germline loops: CDR1 MNHEY, CDR2 SVGAGI.

This chain uses TRBV28 with TRBJ2-3; TRBD1 aligns across 9 bases. J was trimmed by 2 bases and V by 6 bases; bases with no gene match: 9. CDR1 and CDR2 from the germline V gene are MDHEN and SYDVKM. The CDR3 length is 16 residues. CDR3 coding DNA: TGTGCCAGCAGCCCGGGACAGGGCATCTACACAGATACGCAGTATTTT. It codes for CASSPGQGIYTDTQYF.

The J gene is TRBJ1-1, the V gene TRBV9, with D hard to call. Germline CDR1 SGDLS, CDR2 YYNGEE. The CDR3 consists of 13 residues. Deletions cut 2 bases from V and 1 base from J, with 6 bases between. This chain's CDR3 is CASSVPGNTEAFF. In nucleotides, the CDR3 is TGTGCCAGCAGCGTTCCCGGGAACACTGAAGCTTTCTTT.

The chain has TRBV4-3 and TRBJ2-7, with D perhaps TRBD2 (5 bases). CDR3 length: 16 residues. The germline gives CDR1 LGHNA, CDR2 YSLEER. V was trimmed by 4 bases and J by 3 bases, leaving 19 bases between them. The CDR3: CASSRNSGTTGYEQYF. The DNA for the CDR3 is TGCGCCAGCAGCCGAAACTCGGGAACCACGGGCTACGAGCAGTACTTC.

Points on this clone: The sample has other DNA sequences that encode this CDR3 too. This rearrangement joins TRBV6-6 to TRBJ1-1; maybe TRBD1 (6 bases). This CDR3 contains 13 residues. Germline values: CDR1 MNHNY, CDR2 SVGAGI (reference sequence). V lost 4 bases and J lost 1, with 7 bases in between. The DNA of the CDR3 is TGTGCCAGCAGTTCGACAGGGAACACTGAAGCTTTCTTT. This gives the protein CASSSTGNTEAFF.

V usage is TRBV5-1 and J usage is TRBJ1-1; D may be TRBD1 (6 bases). V shed 4 bases and J shed 0 bases, with 10 bases lying between them. Looked up from germline, CDR1 is SGHRS and CDR2 is YFSETQ. This CDR3 spans 14 amino acids. The CDR3 DNA reads as TGCGCCAGCAGCAATACAGGGATGAACACTGAAGCTTTCTTT. It encodes CASSNTGMNTEAFF. The full variable domain, its missing parts supplied by reference TRBV5-1 and TRBJ1-1, is KAGVTQTPRYLIKTRGQQVTLSCSPISGHRSVSWYQQTPGQGLQFLFEYFSETQRNKGNFPGRFSGRQFSNSRSEMNVSTLELGDSALYLCASSNTGMNTEAFFGQGTRLTVV.

This rearrangement joins TRBV30 to TRBJ2-3, with D hard to call. V was shortened by 2 bases and J by 4 bases, with 10 bases between the two germline ends. The V gene's germline CDR1 is GTSNPN and CDR2 SVGIG (reference sequence). The CDR3 covers 13 residues. The CDR3 DNA sequence: TGTGCCTGGAGTCCCGGGTTGGCAGATACGCAGTATTTT. Translation gives CAWSPGLADTQYF. The entire variable domain, with the rest obtained from reference TRBV30 and TRBJ2-3, is as follows: SQTIHQWPATLVQPVGSPLSLECTVEGTSNPNLYWYRQAAGRGLQLLFYSVGIGQISSEVPQNLSASRPQDRQFILSSKKLLLSDSGFYLCAWSPGLADTQYFGPGTRLTVL.

V is TRBV2 and J is TRBJ2-7; 8 bases are shared with TRBD2. The germline V gene has CDR1 SNHLY and CDR2 FYNNEI. V was pared by 8 bases and J by 1 base, with 7 bases of the junction left unmatched. The CDR3 is 14 residues long. CDR3 DNA: TGTGCCAGCCAGACAGGACTAGCATCCTACGAGCAGTACTTC. Translating it yields CASQTGLASYEQYF.

This chain uses TRBV6-5 with TRBJ2-7; 11 bases match TRBD1. Germline CDR1 reads MNHEY; CDR2 reads SVGAGI. The CDR3 covers 15 residues. The V segment lost 6 bases and the J segment 6 bases; nucleotides outside the gene matches: 10. CDR3 loop: CASSPNPDRGREQYF. In nucleotides, the CDR3 is TGTGCCAGCAGCCCTAACCCGGACAGGGGGCGCGAGCAGTACTTC.

The gene calls are TRBV5-5 and TRBJ1-6, with D perhaps matching TRBD1 (6 bases). This CDR3 comprises 15 residues. The germline V gene has CDR1 SGHKS and CDR2 YYEKEE (reference sequence). Trimming removed 4 bases from V and 9 bases from J, with 17 bases in between. The CDR3 region has the DNA TGTGCCAGCAGCCCGGAACAGGGAGTCAGTTCACCCCTCCACTTT. This translates into CASSPEQGVSSPLHF.

The chain is built from TRBV5-4 and TRBJ2-5; D gene unclear. Germline CDR1 and CDR2: SGHNT and YYREEE (reference sequence). There are 13 residues in the CDR3. V was trimmed by 1 base and J by 1 base, leaving 5 bases between them. This CDR3 is CASSLTAQETQYF. CDR3 nucleotide sequence: TGTGCCAGCAGCTTGACAGCCCAAGAGACCCAGTACTTC.

The sample holds one count of this clone. J is TRBJ1-6 and V is TRBV27, with 7 bases identical to TRBD1. J was trimmed by 6 bases and V by 5 bases; bases with no gene match: 10. The CDR3 consists of 16 residues. Germline values: CDR1 MNHEY, CDR2 SMNVEV (reference sequence). CDR3 loop: CASSADRVLSNSPLHF. In DNA form, the CDR3 reads TGTGCCAGCAGTGCCGACAGGGTATTATCTAATTCACCCCTCCACTTT.

This rearrangement joins TRBV6-1 to TRBJ1-2; tentative D call: TRBD1 (5 bases). CDR3 length equals 15 residues. Germline assignment: CDR1 MNHNS and CDR2 SASEGT. Trimming stripped 5 bases from V and 5 bases from J, with 18 bases between. The CDR3 sequence is CASSNFEGSLYGYTF. For the CDR3, the DNA is TGTGCCAGCAGTAATTTCGAGGGGAGCTTATATGGCTACACCTTC.

The rearrangement links TRBV19 to TRBJ2-7; 9 nucleotides match TRBD1. V shed 4 bases, J shed 2 bases, and the junction held 3 bases outside the gene matches. The germline V gene has CDR1 LNHDA and CDR2 SQIVND (reference sequence). CDR3 length: 14 amino acids. The CDR3 coding sequence is TGTGCCAGTAGTAGGGGACAGGGTACCTACGAGCAGTACTTC. It encodes CASSRGQGTYEQYF.

This clone was recorded only once. V usage is TRBV27 and J usage is TRBJ2-1, with TRBD2 identical over 14 bases. The CDR3 runs to 15 residues. Trimming removed 4 bases from V and 5 bases from J; junction bases left unmatched: 1. CDR1 is MNHEY and CDR2 is SMNVEV in the germline V gene (reference sequence). In nucleotides, the CDR3 is TGTGCCAGCAGTTCGGGACTAGCGGGAGACAATGAGCAGTTCTTC. Amino acid sequence: CASSSGLAGDNEQFF.

The sample holds a few counts of this clone. Within the sample, other DNA sequences also encode this same CDR3. The gene calls are TRBV15 and TRBJ1-5; no clear D. V dropped 0 bases and J dropped 1 base, with 4 bases sitting between them. CDR3 length: 14 amino acids. CDR1 and CDR2 from the germline V gene are LNHNV and YYDKDF (reference sequence). CDR3 loop: CATSRDYSNQPQHF. The CDR3 DNA sequence: TGTGCCACCAGCAGAGATTACAGCAATCAGCCCCAGCATTTT.

This chain joins TRBV6-6 and TRBJ2-2; D unclear. The V end lost 2 bases, the J end lost 0 bases, and 10 bases lay between the germline ends. The CDR3 consists of 16 residues. CDR1 is MNHNY, CDR2 SVGAGI, per germline (reference sequence). The DNA of the CDR3 is TGTGCCAGCAGTTACGCCGCTAAAGCGAACACCGGGGAGCTGTTTTTT. Translation gives CASSYAAKANTGELFF.

CDR3 bases: TGTGCCAGTAGCCTTGTGAGGGAGACTGAAGCTTTCTTT. This sequence encodes CASSLVRETEAFF. The V gene is TRBV19, the J gene TRBJ1-1; D unclear. V lost 6 bases to trimming and J lost 5 bases, with 13 bases between them. The CDR3 totals 13 residues. Germline values: CDR1 LNHDA, CDR2 SQIVND (reference sequence).

The V and J genes are TRBV23-1 and TRBJ1-6, with unresolved D. TRBV23-1 is annotated as an ORF whose role is uncertain. This CDR3 has 14 amino acids. Trimming pared 4 bases from V and 5 bases from J, leaving 9 bases between. The CDR3 DNA reads TGCGCCAGCAGTCTCTGCAGAGATAATTCACCCCTCCACTTT. Translated, it gives CASSLCRDNSPLHF.

The chain has TRBV6-1 and TRBJ1-2, with D hard to call. Germline CDR1 and CDR2: MNHNS and SASEGT. V lost 4 bases and J lost 5, with 14 bases in between. This CDR3 spans 14 amino acids. The CDR3 DNA follows: TGTGCCAGCAGTGGGTTCCGCAACGGATATGGCTACACCTTC. This encodes CASSGFRNGYGYTF.

V usage is TRBV28 and J usage is TRBJ2-7; either TRBD1 or TRBD2 may supply D (6 bases each). Trimming cost V 6 bases and J 2 bases, with 14 bases left between them. Germline V CDR1 and CDR2: MDHEN, SYDVKM. The CDR3 contains 14 residues. CDR3: CASRAGGSTYEQYF. DNA of the CDR3: TGTGCCAGCAGGGCCGGGGGCTCAACCTACGAGCAGTACTTC. Full variable domain (rest looked up from reference TRBV28 and TRBJ2-7): DVKVTQSSRYLVKRTGEKVFLECVQDMDHENMFWYRQDPGLGLRLIYFSYDVKMKEKGDIPEGYSVSREKKERFSLILESASTNQTSMYLCASRAGGSTYEQYFGPGTRLTVT.

V and J are TRBV2 and TRBJ2-4, with D perhaps given as TRBD1 or TRBD2 (6 bases each). V was shortened by 1 base and J by 2 bases, with 21 bases between the two germline ends. The germline CDR1 and CDR2 sequences are SNHLY and FYNNEI. The CDR3 extends over 19 amino acids. CDR3 in amino acids: CASSEEEGQGKPSKNIQYF. The CDR3 DNA reads TGTGCCAGCAGTGAAGAGGAGGGGCAGGGGAAGCCTTCCAAAAACATTCAGTACTTC.

This chain's CDR3 is CASSWGDEQFF. The CDR3 nucleotides read TGCGCCAGCAGCTGGGGGGATGAGCAGTTCTTC. The V gene is TRBV10-2, the J gene TRBJ2-1; TRBD2 is a possible D gene (6 bases). The CDR3 sequence is 11 residues long. Germline CDR1 reads WSHSY; CDR2 reads SAAADI. Trimming removed 6 bases from V and 8 bases from J, with 8 bases in between.

The V call is TRBV7-9, the J call TRBJ2-5; D remains ambiguous. Trimming took off 3 bases at V and 1 base at J, with 15 bases between the two ends. Germline assignment: CDR1 SEHNR and CDR2 FQNEAQ (reference sequence). The CDR3 has 16 residues. CDR3 sequence: CASSFGSKGVQETQYF. Written as DNA, the CDR3 is TGTGCCAGCAGCTTCGGTTCAAAAGGTGTCCAAGAGACCCAGTACTTC.

This chain links TRBV4-1 with TRBJ2-7; TRBD1 matches at 9 bases. The ends lost 3 bases at V and 3 bases at J; junction bases unmatched: 9. CDR3 size: 16 residues. CDR1 is MGHRA, CDR2 YSYEKL, per germline. CDR3 sequence reads: CASSQVLTGGFYEQYF. For the CDR3, the DNA is TGCGCCAGCAGCCAGGTATTAACAGGGGGCTTCTACGAGCAGTACTTC.

This chain uses TRBV28 with TRBJ1-5, with D possibly matching TRBD1 (5 bases). Trimming cost V 6 bases and J 3 bases, with 9 bases left between them. Germline V gives CDR1 MDHEN, CDR2 SYDVKM. The CDR3 runs 13 residues. In DNA form, the CDR3 reads TGTGCCAGCAGACGGACAAACAATCAGCCCCAGCATTTT. Residues: CASRRTNNQPQHF.

The V call is TRBV30, the J call TRBJ2-7, with unresolved D. Per germline, CDR1 GTSNPN and CDR2 SVGIG (reference sequence). This CDR3 has 14 amino acids. The V end lost 4 bases, the J end lost 0 bases, and 13 bases lay between the germline ends. CDR3 loop: CAWKSMTFSYEQYF. CDR3 sequence (DNA): TGTGCCTGGAAATCTATGACGTTCTCCTACGAGCAGTACTTC.

The count of this clone is one. The chain has TRBV4-1 and TRBJ1-4; a possible D gene is TRBD1 (6 bases). Germline lookup yields CDR1 MGHRA and CDR2 YSYEKL. V was trimmed by 4 bases and J by 5 bases, leaving 29 bases between them. There are 20 residues in the CDR3. CDR3 coding DNA: TGCGCCAGCAGCCGCCTTACAGGGAGTAGTACCCTTACTTTAAATGAAAAACTGTTTTTT. This sequence encodes CASSRLTGSSTLTLNEKLFF.

The rearrangement uses TRBV2 and TRBJ2-3; 10 nucleotides line up with TRBD1. The V gene's germline CDR1 is SNHLY and CDR2 FYNNEI. This CDR3 spans 15 amino acids. The V and J ends lost 7 bases and 2 bases, in that order; junction bases with no gene match: 6. CDR3 residues: CASIKDRGDTDTQYF. CDR3 DNA sequence: TGTGCCAGCATTAAGGACAGGGGGGACACAGATACGCAGTATTTT.

The CDR3 reads CASTPTRGSGAFF. The CDR3 bases are TGTGCCAGCACCCCGACCAGGGGATCAGGAGCTTTCTTT. The rearrangement links TRBV6-5 to TRBJ1-1; maybe TRBD1 (6 bases). Trimming took off 7 bases at V and 10 bases at J, with 19 bases between the two ends. The CDR3 runs 13 residues. Germline CDR1 reads MNHEY; CDR2 reads SVGAGI.

This chain joins TRBV10-3 and TRBJ1-1, with unresolved D. Germline CDR1 ENHRY, CDR2 SYGVKD. The CDR3 spans 13 residues. V dropped 8 bases and J dropped 0 bases, with 10 bases sitting between them. The CDR3: CAIHGGLNTEAFF. CDR3 coding DNA: TGTGCCATCCATGGCGGACTGAACACTGAAGCTTTCTTT.

V and J are TRBV6-1 and TRBJ2-5; no reliable D call. Germline V gene sequence: CDR1 MNHNS, CDR2 SASEGT. V was clipped by 5 bases and J by 3 bases, with 10 bases between them. The CDR3 loop spans 13 amino acids. The CDR3 here is CASSPRVEETQYF. The CDR3 DNA reads as TGTGCCAGCAGTCCCCGGGTGGAAGAGACCCAGTACTTC.